The clone carrying this T cell receptor beta chain has only one observation. Its antigen is unknown. Data came from immunoSEQ multiplex PCR; TCRdb stores just in-frame clones and leaves some out. The profile covers about 41,000 clones, with roughly 69% appearing a single time and 7.2% taken by the ten largest. This specimen comes from a study of early stage breast cancer tumors. Overall study: Invasive lobular carcinomas made up about 30% of the 12 ER+/PR+/HER2- tumors. Samples were sequenced at about 10-fold average coverage. General study results and limits: Tumors had 2.5 to 3-fold higher T cell density and higher clonality than adjacent normal breast tissue.

The length of the CDR3 is 17 residues. V was pared by 2 bases and J by 2 bases, with 7 bases of the junction left unmatched. Germline V CDR1 and CDR2: MRHNA, SNTAGT. Sequenced material: blood. The clonotype comes from a person in their fifties or sixties with breast cancer. The V call is TRBV6-4, the J call TRBJ2-2, with TRBD2 matching 8 bases. The CDR3, as DNA: TGTGCCAGCAGTGACCCGGGTACTAGCGGTAACACCGGGGAGCTGTTTTTT. Its translation is CASSDPGTSGNTGELFF.